These 21 T cell receptor beta chains came from one sample sequenced in a study of OX40 agonist ivuxolimab in advanced cancers. The data were produced by immunoSEQ multiplex PCR, yet TCRdb's version contains in-frame clones alone and is incomplete. The sample has tens of thousands of clones, about 88% seen once. The starting material was CD4+ or CD8+ T cells sorted from blood, obtained in a trial of the OX40 agonist ivuxolimab. The receptors were sampled from an adult with an advanced solid tumor such as melanoma, head and neck, liver or kidney cancer.

This chain connects TRBV13 to TRBJ2-7; a weak D match, TRBD1 (6 bases). V lost 1 base, J lost 3 bases, and 13 bases lay in between. The germline CDR1 and CDR2 sequences are PRHDT and FYEKMQ (reference sequence). The CDR3 is made up of 15 amino acids. In nucleotides, the CDR3 is TGTGCCAGCAGCTTAGTCGGGACACCAATCTACGAGCAGTACTTC. Translation: CASSLVGTPIYEQYF.

The chain has TRBV4-3 and TRBJ2-1; the match to TRBD2 covers 9 bases. The germline gives CDR1 LGHNA, CDR2 YSLEER. This CDR3 region has 16 residues. V trimming: 0 bases; J trimming: 3 bases; junction bases outside the gene matches: 3. As DNA, the CDR3 is TGCGCCAGCAGCCAAGACCTAGCGGGATACTACAATGAGCAGTTCTTC. Protein product: CASSQDLAGYYNEQFF.

The rearrangement links TRBV10-1 to TRBJ2-3; possibly TRBD1 for D (6 bases). Looked up from germline, CDR1 is WNHNN and CDR2 is SYGVQD (reference sequence). The CDR3 covers 19 residues. The V end was cut by 0 bases, the J end by 0 bases, with 19 bases between. The CDR3 region has the DNA TGCGCCAGCAGTGAGTCGGAGCTAGGACAGTGGTCCAGCACAGATACGCAGTATTTT. Its translation is CASSESELGQWSSTDTQYF.

This clone was seen a few times. The chain has TRBV11-2 and TRBJ2-7; D may be TRBD2 (6 bases). CDR1 is SGHAT and CDR2 is FQNNGV in the germline V gene. This CDR3 is 14 amino acids long. Trimming pared 2 bases from V and 4 bases from J, leaving 12 bases between. The CDR3 loop reads CASSLNGRRYEQYF. CDR3 sequence (DNA): TGTGCCAGCAGCTTAAACGGGAGACGGTACGAGCAGTACTTC.

CDR3 protein: CASSISGPYEQYF. The CDR3 DNA reads as TGTGCCAGTAGTATTTCAGGGCCCTACGAGCAGTACTTC. The chain recombines TRBV19 with TRBJ2-7; D is possibly TRBD1 (5 bases). Trimming took 3 bases from V and 2 from J, leaving 8 bases between them. Germline V gives CDR1 LNHDA, CDR2 SQIVND (reference sequence). CDR3 length: 13 residues.

This clone was seen a single time. V and J are TRBV28 and TRBJ1-2; D unresolved. The CDR3 consists of 12 residues. The V gene's germline CDR1 is MDHEN and CDR2 SYDVKM. V dropped 5 bases and J dropped 7 bases, with 11 bases sitting between them. CDR3 nucleotide sequence: TGTGCCAGCAGTGACCGTGCTTTTGGCTACACCTTC. Its protein product is CASSDRAFGYTF.

The J gene is TRBJ2-7, the V gene TRBV28, with 13 bases aligning to TRBD2. V dropped 6 bases and J dropped 5; count of bases not matched to a gene: 7. CDR1 and CDR2 (germline): MDHEN, SYDVKM. This CDR3 has 15 residues. The CDR3 protein is CASRRTSGSAHEQYF. In DNA form, the CDR3 reads TGTGCCAGCAGAAGGACTAGCGGGAGTGCCCACGAGCAGTACTTC.

This clone was found once. The chain combines TRBV23-1 with TRBJ2-5; TRBD2 aligns across 9 bases. TRBV23-1 is given ORF status, its function remaining uncertain. The J segment lost 4 bases and the V segment lost 7 bases, leaving 16 bases of the junction unmatched. The CDR3 consists of 17 residues. CDR3 residues: CASIPQGLALLGETQYF. The CDR3 nucleotides are TGCGCCAGCATTCCTCAGGGACTAGCTTTATTAGGAGAGACCCAGTACTTC.

The genes are TRBV9 and TRBJ2-7; a weak D match, TRBD1 (6 bases). The CDR3 loop spans 15 amino acids. Per germline, CDR1 SGDLS and CDR2 YYNGEE. V was clipped by 0 bases and J by 5 bases, with 15 bases between them. CDR3 protein: CASSVGLGTLHEQYF. As DNA, the CDR3 is TGTGCCAGCAGCGTAGGATTAGGGACACTCCACGAGCAGTACTTC.

This CDR3 reads CASIRDRGRNPYEQYF. The CDR3 DNA reads TGTGCCAGCATCCGGGACAGGGGGCGCAACCCCTACGAGCAGTACTTC. This chain links TRBV2 with TRBJ2-7; 12 bases agree with TRBD1. The CDR3 is 16 amino acids. The trim removed 7 bases at V and 2 bases at J, leaving 9 bases unmatched. Germline V gene data show CDR1 as SNHLY and CDR2 as FYNNEI. Full variable domain (outside the CDR3, taken from reference TRBV2 and TRBJ2-7): EPEVTQTPSHQVTQMGQEVILRCVPISNHLYFYWYRQILGQKVEFLVSFYNNEISEKSEIFDDQFSVERPDGSNFTLKIRSTKLEDSAMYFCASIRDRGRNPYEQYFGPGTRLTVT.

The genes are TRBV10-3 and TRBJ2-1; TRBD2 aligns across 13 bases. Unmatched junction bases numbered 13, after V lost 3 bases and J lost 8 bases. The CDR3 has 18 amino acids. Germline V gene lookup returns CDR1 ENHRY and CDR2 SYGVKD. Written as DNA, the CDR3 is TGTGCCATCAGTGACCCCACTAGCGGGAGGGCTTCTTTAGATGAGCAGTTCTTC. Amino acid sequence: CAISDPTSGRASLDEQFF.

The V and J genes are TRBV6-5 and TRBJ2-3; 11 bases fit TRBD2. Germline lookup yields CDR1 MNHEY and CDR2 SVGAGI. After removal of 5 bases from V and 4 bases from J, the junction contained 2 bases not matched to a gene. This CDR3 comprises 14 residues. CDR3 in amino acids: CASSIAGGPDTQYF. The CDR3 DNA sequence: TGTGCCAGCAGTATAGCGGGAGGGCCAGATACGCAGTATTTT.

The chain links TRBV29-1 to TRBJ2-7; D gene uncertain. V lost 5 bases and J lost 0, with 14 bases in between. The CDR3 covers 14 residues. The germline V gene encodes CDR1 SQVTM and CDR2 ANQGSEA. The CDR3 DNA is TGCAGCGTTAAACCGGGCATGATCTCCTACGAGCAGTACTTC. Translating gives CSVKPGMISYEQYF.

The chain carries TRBV4-1 and TRBJ2-3; 15 nucleotides align to TRBD2. V gave up 3 bases and J gave up 6 bases; unmatched junction bases: 4. Germline CDR1 MGHRA, CDR2 YSYEKL. There are 16 residues in the CDR3. The CDR3 DNA reads TGCGCCAGCAGCCAGGGACTAGCGGGAGGTAGGGATACGCAGTATTTT. Translated: CASSQGLAGGRDTQYF.

This clone appeared a single time. V and J are TRBV25-1 and TRBJ2-1, with 16 bases lining up with TRBD2. Germline V gene sequence: CDR1 MGHDK, CDR2 SYGVNS. The length of the CDR3 is 16 residues. J lost 7 bases, V lost 6 bases, and 6 bases had no gene match. CDR3 in DNA: TGTGCCAGCAGCGAGGCGGGACTAGCGGGAGGGAATGAGCAGTTCTTC. It is translated as CASSEAGLAGGNEQFF.

The rearrangement uses TRBV6-1 and TRBJ2-7; 7 nucleotides agree with TRBD2. Unmatched junction bases numbered 10, after V lost 6 bases and J lost 2 bases. From germline, CDR1 is MNHNS and CDR2 SASEGT. The CDR3 is 15 amino acids. The DNA of the CDR3 is TGTGCCAGCAGCGGCCCTGGCGGGAGCCCCTACGAGCAGTACTTC. Protein sequence: CASSGPGGSPYEQYF.

This chain joins TRBV30 and TRBJ2-2, with 8 bases matching TRBD2. The CDR3 sequence is 16 residues long. Germline loops: CDR1 GTSNPN, CDR2 SVGIG (reference sequence). The V segment lost 3 bases and the J segment 4 bases; nucleotides outside the gene matches: 10. CDR3 DNA sequence: TGTGCCTGGAGGCGGGGGGAGTTTAGGCCCACCGGGGAGCTGTTTTTT. Protein product: CAWRRGEFRPTGELFF. The whole variable domain, remainder taken from reference TRBV30 and TRBJ2-2, is SQTIHQWPATLVQPVGSPLSLECTVEGTSNPNLYWYRQAAGRGLQLLFYSVGIGQISSEVPQNLSASRPQDRQFILSSKKLLLSDSGFYLCAWRRGEFRPTGELFFGEGSRLTVL.

This chain uses TRBV19 with TRBJ2-3; no clear D gene. Trimming removed 5 bases at V and 0 bases at J, with 12 bases between. CDR3 size: 15 residues. CDR1 is LNHDA and CDR2 is SQIVND in the germline V gene (reference sequence). The CDR3 spells CASSLVPASTDTQYF. CDR3 coding DNA: TGTGCCAGTAGTTTAGTGCCAGCGAGCACAGATACGCAGTATTTT.

This chain joins TRBV19 and TRBJ1-2; 9 bases line up with TRBD1. CDR1 and CDR2 from the germline V gene are LNHDA and SQIVND (reference sequence). CDR3 size: 18 residues. Trimming cost V 3 bases and J 6 bases; bases outside gene matches: 17. CDR3 bases: TGTGCCAGTAGTATGGGGCGGGACAGGGTGGAATATGTCGATGGCTACACCTTC. Translation gives CASSMGRDRVEYVDGYTF.

The J gene is TRBJ2-7, the V gene TRBV5-1; D remains ambiguous. CDR1 and CDR2 (germline): SGHRS, YFSETQ. V was pared by 0 bases and J by 5 bases, with 15 bases between. CDR3 length: 15 amino acids. The CDR3 DNA is TGCGCCAGCAGCTTGGGGGTTCTAGTAGGGAACGAGCAGTACTTC. It is translated as CASSLGVLVGNEQYF.

CDR3 region: CASWTWTSSPGSYNEQFF. Here the CDR3 DNA reads TGTGCCAGCTGGACCTGGACTAGCAGTCCTGGGTCCTACAATGAGCAGTTCTTC. The chain links TRBV21-1 to TRBJ2-1; the table gives TRBD2 as D, unverified against the DNA. TRBV21-1 constitutes a pseudogene. The CDR3 sequence is 18 residues long.